Following are 2 T cell receptor beta chains from one sample sequenced in a study of T cells in Graves' hyperthyroidism and ophthalmopathy. Amplification of TCR beta CDR3 regions was performed using RNA transcripts as template. Researchers ran a first-round RT-PCR on the TCR CDR3 using the HTBI primer set. TCRdb analysed the multiplex PCR reads with MiXCR anew, one entry per CDR3 protein. Among hundreds of thousands of distinct CDR3 sequences, about a third were seen once, and the ten largest hold roughly 30%. Specimen: blood. These receptors were collected from a woman between 40 and 50 years old with Graves' hyperthyroidism.

This chain joins TRBV9 and TRBJ2-5, with D possibly matching TRBD2 (6 bases). CDR1 and CDR2 from the germline V gene are SGDLS and YYNGEE. Trimming stripped 4 bases from V and 4 bases from J, with 17 bases between. The CDR3 is 15 residues long. The CDR3 coding sequence is TGTGCCAGCAGCTTAGCCCCGGGGGTCAGAGAGACCCAGTACTTC. This sequence encodes CASSLAPGVRETQYF. Supplemented by reference TRBV9 and TRBJ2-5, the full variable domain reads DSGVTQTPKHLITATGQRVTLRCSPRSGDLSVYWYQQSLDQGLQFLIQYYNGEERAKGNILERFSAQQFPDLHSELNLSSLELGDSALYFCASSLAPGVRETQYFGPGTRLLVL.

The V gene is TRBV15, the J gene TRBJ1-2; D unclear. CDR3 length: 10 residues. V lost 2 bases and J 5 bases, leaving 0 bases between the germline ends. Germline assignment: CDR1 LNHNV and CDR2 YYDKDF (reference sequence). CDR3 loop: CATSRYGYTF. For the CDR3, the DNA is TGTGCCACCAGCAGATATGGCTACACCTTC.